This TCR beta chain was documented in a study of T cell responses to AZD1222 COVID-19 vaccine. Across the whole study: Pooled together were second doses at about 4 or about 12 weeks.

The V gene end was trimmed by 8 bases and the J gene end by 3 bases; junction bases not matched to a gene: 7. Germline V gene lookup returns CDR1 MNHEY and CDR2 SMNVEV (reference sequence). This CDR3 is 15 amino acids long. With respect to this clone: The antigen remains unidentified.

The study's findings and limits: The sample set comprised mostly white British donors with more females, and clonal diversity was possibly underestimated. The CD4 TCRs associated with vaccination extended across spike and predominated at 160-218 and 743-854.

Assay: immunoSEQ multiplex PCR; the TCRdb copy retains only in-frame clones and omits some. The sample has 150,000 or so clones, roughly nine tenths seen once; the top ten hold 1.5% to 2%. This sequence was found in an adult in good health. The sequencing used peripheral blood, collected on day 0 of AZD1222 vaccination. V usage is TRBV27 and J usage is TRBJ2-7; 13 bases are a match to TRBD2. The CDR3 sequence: CASGLTSGGIYEQYV. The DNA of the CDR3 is TGTGCCAGCGGTCTGACTAGCGGGGGGATCTACGAGCAGTACGTC.